This entry concerns a single T cell receptor beta chain. This sample was included in a study of T cells expressing NK-cell markers. Study-wide background: HCMV seropositivity marked most of the eight sequenced donors; one was seronegative.

TCRdb reprocessed the 5' RACE reads and keeps a single row for each CDR3 protein, giving no DNA. This sample's clone table lists about 180,000 distinct CDR3 sequences. The CDR3 has 13 residues. The genes are TRBV12-3 or TRBV12-4 and TRBJ1-1; TCRdb indicates TRBD1, and absent DNA this call remains unverified. Input material: blood T cells: a sorted CD56 or NKG2C T cell subset, CD4+ or CD8+ T cells, or bulk PBMC T cells (not recorded which). This TCR came from a man between 18 and 69 years old in good health. The CDR3 loop reads CASSSQGYTEAFF.